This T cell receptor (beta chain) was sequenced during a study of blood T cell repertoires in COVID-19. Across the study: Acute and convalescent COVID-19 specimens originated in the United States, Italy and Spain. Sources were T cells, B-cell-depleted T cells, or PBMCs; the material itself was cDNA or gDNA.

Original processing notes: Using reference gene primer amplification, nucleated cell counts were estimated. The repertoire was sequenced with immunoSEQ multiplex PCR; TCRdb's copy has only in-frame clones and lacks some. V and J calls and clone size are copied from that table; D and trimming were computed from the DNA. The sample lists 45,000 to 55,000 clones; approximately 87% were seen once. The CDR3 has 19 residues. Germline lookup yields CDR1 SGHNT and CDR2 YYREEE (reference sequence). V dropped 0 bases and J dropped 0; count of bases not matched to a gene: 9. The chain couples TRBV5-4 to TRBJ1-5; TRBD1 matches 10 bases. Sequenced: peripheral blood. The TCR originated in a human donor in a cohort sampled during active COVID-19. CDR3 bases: TGTGCCAGCAGCTTGGGGCCGACAGGGGGCAAGGATAGCAATCAGCCCCAGCATTTT. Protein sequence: CASSLGPTGGKDSNQPQHF.